What follows are 20 T cell receptor beta chains derived from one specimen sequenced in a study of T cells in Graves' hyperthyroidism and ophthalmopathy. Using RNA transcripts as the source, TCR beta CDR3 regions were amplified. First-round RT-PCR with HTBI primers amplified the TCR CDR3 region. TCRdb independently ran MiXCR on the multiplex PCR reads; one entry per CDR3 protein. This table holds 500,000 to 650,000 distinct CDR3 sequences, 40% to 55% found once. Sequencing was performed on peripheral blood or thyroid tissue (not recorded which). All receptors come from an adult woman with Graves' disease, either hyperthyroidism or ophthalmopathy (not recorded which).

Concerning this clonotype: This sequence may be a read error, since a much larger clone differs from it by one base. The chain couples TRBV2 to TRBJ1-2; 9 nucleotides line up with TRBD1. J gave up 4 bases and V 5 bases, and 11 bases lay outside the gene matches. Germline assignment: CDR1 SNHLY and CDR2 FYNNEI. The CDR3 runs to 16 residues. CDR3 bases: TGTGCCAGCAGTCACGCAGACAGGGGGTCTGGCTATGGCTACACCTTC. This gives the protein CASSHADRGSGYGYTF. Based on the CDR3 plus reference TRBV2 and TRBJ1-2, the full variable domain is EPEVTQTPSHQVTQMGQEVILRCVPISNHLYFYWYRQILGQKVEFLVSFYNNEISEKSEIFDDQFSVERPDGSNFTLKIRSTKLEDSAMYFCASSHADRGSGYGYTFGSGTRLTVV.

This clonotype came up a few times. The V and J genes are TRBV4-3 and TRBJ2-6, with TRBD1 identical over 8 bases. V gave up 0 bases and J gave up 4 bases; unmatched junction bases: 5. CDR1 and CDR2 from the germline V gene are LGHNA and YSLEER. The CDR3 consists of 17 residues. DNA of the CDR3: TGCGCCAGCAGCCAAGAGAGACAGGGGTTGGGGGCCAACGTCCTGACTTTC. Translating it yields CASSQERQGLGANVLTF.

This clonotype has at least ten counts. The chain employs TRBV7-2 and TRBJ1-3; D gene uncertain. Germline V gene sequence: CDR1 SGHTA, CDR2 FQGNSA. CDR3 length: 16 residues. The V end lost 3 bases, the J end lost 0 bases, and 12 bases lay between the germline ends. The CDR3 reads CASSLAEASSGNTIYF. The DNA of the CDR3 is TGTGCCAGCAGCTTGGCCGAAGCTTCCTCTGGAAACACCATATATTTT.

This sequence joins TRBV29-1 and TRBJ2-5; the D gene is possibly TRBD1 (6 bases). The length of the CDR3 is 13 residues. Germline V gene data show CDR1 as SQVTM and CDR2 as ANQGSEA. V was cut by 6 bases and J by 1 base, with 12 bases left in between. CDR3 amino acids: CSVRQGSQETQYF. The CDR3 DNA follows: TGCAGCGTAAGGCAGGGGAGCCAAGAGACCCAGTACTTC.

Ten or more counts support this clonotype. This chain connects TRBV6-1 to TRBJ1-2; TRBD1 might be the D (5 bases). CDR1 and CDR2 (germline): MNHNS, SASEGT. There are 14 residues in the CDR3. Trimming shortened V by 4 bases and J by 2 bases, and 11 bases separated the two germline ends. This chain's CDR3 is CASSADSLNYGYTF. The DNA for the CDR3 is TGTGCCAGCAGTGCTGACAGCCTGAACTATGGCTACACCTTC.

This sequence joins TRBV20-1 and TRBJ2-5; D may be TRBD1 (5 bases). The CDR3 has 12 amino acids. V was cut by 6 bases and J by 5 bases, with 13 bases left in between. Germline lookup yields CDR1 DFQATT and CDR2 SNEGSKA (reference sequence). The CDR3: CSARQGIETQYF. CDR3 sequence (DNA): TGCAGTGCGCGCCAGGGAATCGAGACCCAGTACTTC.

The table lists this clonotype with many counts. V and J are TRBV2 and TRBJ1-3, with D unresolved. The germline V and J ends were trimmed by 4 bases and 0 bases, with 1 base remaining between them. This CDR3 spans 12 amino acids. Per germline, CDR1 SNHLY and CDR2 FYNNEI. CDR3 region: CASSGSGNTIYF. CDR3 coding DNA: TGTGCCAGCAGTGGCTCTGGAAACACCATATATTTT.

This clonotype was recorded a few times. CDR3 in DNA: TGTGCCAGCAGTGAGGGAGCAGGTGAAGCTTTCTTT. The encoded protein is CASSEGAGEAFF. The chain has TRBV2 and TRBJ1-1; D not certain. Germline CDR1 reads SNHLY; CDR2 reads FYNNEI. The V end lost 3 bases, the J end lost 7 bases, and 9 bases lay between the germline ends. The CDR3 covers 12 residues.

The table lists this clonotype with many counts. V and J are TRBV2 and TRBJ2-2, with D unclear. Germline V gives CDR1 SNHLY, CDR2 FYNNEI. The CDR3 extends over 13 amino acids. Trimming left V 6 bases short and J 3 bases short, with 8 bases between. The CDR3 sequence: CASRDSHTGELFF. DNA for the CDR3: TGTGCCAGCAGGGATTCTCACACCGGGGAGCTGTTTTTT.

This clonotype was counted at least ten times. The CDR3 DNA follows: TGCAGTGCTGGGACGGATTTTAACTATGGCTACACCTTC. Translation: CSAGTDFNYGYTF. The V call is TRBV20-1, the J call TRBJ1-2; weak D call: TRBD1 (5 bases). In germline, CDR1 is DFQATT, CDR2 SNEGSKA (reference sequence). Trimming removed 5 bases at V and 1 base at J, with 11 bases between. The CDR3 spans 13 residues.

This clonotype was counted only a few times. In nucleotides, the CDR3 is TGCGCCAGCAGCCTCGGACAGGCGAGAGGCTACACCTTC. This translates into CASSLGQARGYTF. The gene calls are TRBV5-1 and TRBJ1-2; TRBD1 agrees at 7 bases. The V segment lost 4 bases and the J segment 8 bases; nucleotides outside the gene matches: 8. The CDR3 spans 13 residues. The germline V gene has CDR1 SGHRS and CDR2 YFSETQ. Drawing the rest from reference TRBV5-1 and TRBJ1-2, the complete variable domain is KAGVTQTPRYLIKTRGQQVTLSCSPISGHRSVSWYQQTPGQGLQFLFEYFSETQRNKGNFPGRFSGRQFSNSRSEMNVSTLELGDSALYLCASSLGQARGYTFGSGTRLTVV.

This clonotype was counted ten times or more. This rearrangement joins TRBV24-1 to TRBJ2-2, with 8 bases fitting TRBD2. CDR1 and CDR2 from the germline V gene are KGHDR and SFDVKD. V shed 7 bases, J shed 7 bases, and the junction held 4 bases outside the gene matches. This CDR3 spans 13 amino acids. CDR3 sequence (DNA): TGTGCCACCAGAAGCGGGAGCATCGGGGAGCTGTTTTTT. It is translated as CATRSGSIGELFF.

This clonotype was seen more than once but under ten times. J is TRBJ1-1 and V is TRBV27; 8 nucleotides match TRBD1. Germline CDR1 reads MNHEY; CDR2 reads SMNVEV (reference sequence). The V gene end was trimmed by 4 bases and the J gene end by 1 base; junction bases not matched to a gene: 5. This CDR3 has 15 amino acids. The CDR3 protein is CASSYDRGSNTEAFF. The CDR3 bases are TGTGCCAGCAGTTACGACAGGGGATCGAACACTGAAGCTTTCTTT.

The chain joins TRBV19 to TRBJ1-6; possibly TRBD1 for D (5 bases). CDR1 LNHDA and CDR2 SQIVND come from the germline V gene (reference sequence). The CDR3 has 16 amino acids. V was trimmed by 4 bases and J by 10 bases, leaving 20 bases between them. This CDR3 reads CASSTLGTTTVSPLHF. CDR3 in DNA: TGTGCCAGTAGTACACTGGGGACGACTACGGTGTCACCCCTCCACTTT.

V usage is TRBV24-1 and J usage is TRBJ2-5, with TRBD2 as a possible D gene (6 bases). The CDR3 is 16 amino acids. V lost 0 bases and J lost 5, with 15 bases in between. Germline assignment: CDR1 KGHDR and CDR2 SFDVKD. The CDR3 loop is CATSDLPGRGTETQYF. The CDR3 DNA reads as TGTGCCACCAGTGATTTGCCGGGACGGGGGACGGAGACCCAGTACTTC.

This chain uses TRBV15 with TRBJ1-2; D may be TRBD1 (5 bases). The CDR3 loop spans 13 amino acids. Trimming took off 4 bases at V and 8 bases at J, with 14 bases between the two ends. Germline V gene data show CDR1 as LNHNV and CDR2 as YYDKDF (reference sequence). CDR3 in DNA: TGTGCCACCAGCACCGGCAGGGCTGGAGGCTACACCTTC. Its translation: CATSTGRAGGYTF.

Details on this clonotype: Just one base apart from a much larger clone, this may be a read error. The chain links TRBV7-9 to TRBJ2-7, with 7 positions matching TRBD1. This CDR3 has 14 amino acids. Germline V gene lookup returns CDR1 SEHNR and CDR2 FQNEAQ (reference sequence). The J segment lost 2 bases and the V segment lost 4 bases, leaving 5 bases of the junction unmatched. The CDR3 bases are TGTGCCAGCAGCTCCGCCGACAGGGCCTACGAGCAGTACTTC. Its protein product is CASSSADRAYEQYF.

This chain connects TRBV7-2 to TRBJ2-7, with 9 bases that match TRBD2. Germline CDR1 is SGHTA and CDR2 is FQGNSA. The V segment lost 5 bases and the J segment 6 bases; nucleotides outside the gene matches: 14. This CDR3 has 16 residues. DNA of the CDR3: TGTGCCAGCAGCCCTTATAGCGGGAGACAGGCCTTCGAGCAGTACTTC. This gives the protein CASSPYSGRQAFEQYF. The full variable domain, in which reference TRBV7-2 and TRBJ2-7 provide the parts outside the CDR3, is GAGVSQSPSNKVTEKGKDVELRCDPISGHTALYWYRQSLGQGLEFLIYFQGNSAPDKSGLPSDRFSAERTGGSVSTLTIQRTQQEDSAVYLCASSPYSGRQAFEQYFGPGTRLTVT.

This clonotype was seen a handful of times. The CDR3 DNA sequence: TGTGCCAGCAGCTTATCGGCTATGCCAGACTTCTATGGCTACACCTTC. Its translation: CASSLSAMPDFYGYTF. The J gene is TRBJ1-2, the V gene TRBV7-3; D call uncertain. Trimming stripped 2 bases from V and 4 bases from J, with 17 bases between. Per germline, CDR1 SGHTA and CDR2 FQGTGA. This CDR3 is 16 amino acids long.

This clonotype has a handful of counts. The chain couples TRBV14 to TRBJ2-7, with D possibly TRBD2 on 5 matching bases. V lost 2 bases and J lost 6, with 8 bases in between. This CDR3 is built from 12 residues. Germline CDR1 reads SGHDN; CDR2 reads FVKESK. This CDR3 is CASSQSGVEQYF. In DNA form, the CDR3 reads TGTGCCAGCAGCCAATCCGGGGTCGAGCAGTACTTC.